One and the same sample provided the 17 T cell receptor beta chains below, sequenced in a study of CD8+ T cells in alopecia areata. Investigators isolated RNA and reverse transcribed it into cDNA to act as the sequencing template. The repertoire was sequenced with immunoSEQ multiplex PCR; TCRdb's copy has only in-frame clones and lacks some. The data contain 110,000 to 150,000 clones, 45% to 60% of them seen just once; the ten biggest clones take up over 0.85%. The sample consisted of CD4+ T cells sorted from blood, taken at week 0. These receptors all stem from a human donor with alopecia areata.

This clone turned up a few times. V is TRBV4-3 and J is TRBJ1-2; D may be TRBD1 (5 bases). Germline V gene data show CDR1 as LGHNA and CDR2 as YSLEER. The CDR3 loop spans 15 amino acids. V lost 0 bases and J lost 6, with 14 bases in between. CDR3 DNA sequence: TGCGCCAGCAGCCAAGATAACCAGGGAAGCCATGGCTACACCTTC. It specifies CASSQDNQGSHGYTF.

The CDR3 nucleotides are TGTGCCAGCAGTTTCCGCGGGGGGGATCAGCCCCAGCATTTT. It yields the protein CASSFRGGDQPQHF. The genes are TRBV2 and TRBJ1-5, with D possibly TRBD1 on 5 matching bases. The CDR3 has 14 residues. V was shortened by 5 bases and J by 5 bases, with 13 bases between the two germline ends. The germline CDR1 and CDR2 sequences are SNHLY and FYNNEI.

The V call is TRBV9, the J call TRBJ2-7, with 12 nucleotides matching TRBD2. After removal of 0 bases from V and 2 bases from J, the junction contained 0 bases not matched to a gene. In germline, CDR1 is SGDLS, CDR2 YYNGEE. CDR3 length: 15 amino acids. CDR3 amino acids: CASSVGTSGAYEQYF. For the CDR3, the DNA is TGTGCCAGCAGCGTAGGGACTAGCGGGGCCTACGAGCAGTACTTC.

The table lists this clone with a few counts. The V and J genes are TRBV28 and TRBJ2-1; 10 nucleotides line up with TRBD1. V shed 5 bases and J 8 bases; nucleotides not matched to a gene: 9. The CDR3 has 15 amino acids. Germline assignment: CDR1 MDHEN and CDR2 SYDVKM. CDR3 loop: CASSPSGTGADEQFF. DNA of the CDR3: TGTGCCAGCAGTCCCTCCGGGACAGGGGCCGATGAGCAGTTCTTC.

The chain couples TRBV6-1 to TRBJ2-5; D is undetermined. V lost 5 bases, J lost 4 bases, and 8 bases lay in between. Germline-derived CDR1 and CDR2 are MNHNS and SASEGT. The length of the CDR3 is 12 residues. The CDR3 loop is CASSRPTETQYF. The DNA of the CDR3 is TGTGCCAGCAGTCGACCAACAGAGACCCAGTACTTC.

The chain carries TRBV4-3 and TRBJ2-4, with a weak D call TRBD2 (6 bases). The ends were cut back, 0 bases at V and 7 bases at J, with 16 bases in the middle. Germline V CDR1 and CDR2: LGHNA, YSLEER. This CDR3 is 16 amino acids long. The CDR3 is CASSQDPPLGRNIQYF. CDR3 nucleotides: TGCGCCAGCAGCCAAGATCCGCCATTGGGGAGGAACATTCAGTACTTC.

The CDR3 here is CASSPGGSSYEQYF. Written as DNA, the CDR3 is TGTGCCAGCTCACCAGGAGGGAGCTCCTACGAGCAGTACTTC. The chain employs TRBV18 and TRBJ2-7, with TRBD2 as a possible D gene (6 bases). The CDR3 runs to 14 residues. Germline values: CDR1 KGHSH, CDR2 LQKENI. V lost 2 bases and J 0 bases, leaving 8 bases between the germline ends.

The chain is built from TRBV29-1 and TRBJ2-5, with a tentative D call TRBD2 (5 bases). The germline V gene encodes CDR1 SQVTM and CDR2 ANQGSEA. The CDR3 covers 12 residues. V lost 8 bases to trimming and J lost 6 bases, with 16 bases between them. Here the CDR3 DNA reads TGCAGCAGCGAGGGAGTTTCAAAGACCCAGTACTTC. It encodes CSSEGVSKTQYF.

This chain connects TRBV29-1 to TRBJ2-5; 8 bases are shared with TRBD1. V shed 6 bases and J 3 bases; nucleotides not matched to a gene: 3. Per germline, CDR1 SQVTM and CDR2 ANQGSEA. The CDR3 runs 12 residues. Here the CDR3 DNA reads TGCAGCGTAGTGGGACAGGAAGAGACCCAGTACTTC. Protein product: CSVVGQEETQYF.

The chain employs TRBV29-1 and TRBJ2-3; D possibly corresponds to TRBD2 (5 bases). The CDR3 consists of 11 residues. In germline, CDR1 is SQVTM, CDR2 ANQGSEA. The germline V and J ends were trimmed by 6 bases and 6 bases, with 10 bases remaining between them. The chain's CDR3 is CSVTEVDTQYF. In DNA, the CDR3 is TGCAGCGTCACGGAGGTCGATACGCAGTATTTT.

This rearrangement joins TRBV4-3 to TRBJ2-7; D uncertain. CDR1 LGHNA and CDR2 YSLEER come from the germline V gene. V shed 4 bases and J shed 1 base, with 14 bases lying between them. This CDR3 region has 15 residues. The CDR3 region is CASSRIIQVSYEQYF. CDR3 coding DNA: TGCGCCAGCAGCCGGATTATTCAGGTTTCCTACGAGCAGTACTTC.

The V call is TRBV11-2, the J call TRBJ2-6, with D possibly TRBD2 on 6 matching bases. CDR1 and CDR2 from the germline V gene are SGHAT and FQNNGV. The V and J ends lost 1 base and 3 bases respectively, with 10 bases between them. CDR3 length equals 16 residues. The CDR3 DNA follows: TGTGCCAGCAGCTTAGTTCGGGGGAGTGGGGCCAACGTCCTGACTTTC. It specifies CASSLVRGSGANVLTF.

The chain combines TRBV30 with TRBJ2-2; D is ambiguous. This CDR3 contains 13 residues. With 3 bases removed from V and 5 bases from J, the gap between germline ends came to 10 bases. Germline CDR1 is GTSNPN and CDR2 is SVGIG (reference sequence). This CDR3 reads CAWRGAETGELFF. CDR3 sequence (DNA): TGTGCCTGGAGAGGTGCGGAAACCGGGGAGCTGTTTTTT.

The chain uses TRBV2 and TRBJ2-3; the match to TRBD1 covers 7 bases. The CDR3 has 14 residues. Germline CDR1 reads SNHLY; CDR2 reads FYNNEI. V was pared by 6 bases and J by 4 bases, with 7 bases of the junction left unmatched. The CDR3 DNA sequence: TGTGCCAGCAGATTCGACAGGGTCGCAGATACGCAGTATTTT. Protein sequence: CASRFDRVADTQYF.

The J gene is TRBJ1-1, the V gene TRBV27; 7 bases are a match to TRBD1. CDR3 size: 14 residues. V shed 6 bases, J shed 3 bases, and the junction held 7 bases outside the gene matches. CDR1 MNHEY and CDR2 SMNVEV come from the germline V gene (reference sequence). The CDR3 DNA follows: TGTGCCAGCAGATCAACAGGGGTACACACTGAAGCTTTCTTT. Protein sequence: CASRSTGVHTEAFF.

In its sample, this clone was seen a few times. The rearrangement joins TRBV29-1 to TRBJ2-3; D is undetermined. The V and J ends lost 6 bases and 2 bases respectively, with 9 bases between them. The CDR3 runs to 12 residues. Germline V gene sequence: CDR1 SQVTM, CDR2 ANQGSEA. CDR3 protein: CSVDLNTDTQYF. In nucleotides, the CDR3 is TGCAGCGTGGACCTGAACACAGATACGCAGTATTTT.

The chain combines TRBV29-1 with TRBJ1-1; no clear D. The CDR3 totals 14 residues. Germline V gene lookup returns CDR1 SQVTM and CDR2 ANQGSEA. Trimming took 0 bases from V and 0 from J, leaving 8 bases between them. The CDR3 DNA sequence: TGCAGCGTTGAAGATGCTATGATGAACACTGAAGCTTTCTTT. Its protein is CSVEDAMMNTEAFF.